These 8 T cell receptor beta chains were all obtained from the same sample, sequenced in a study of beta chain features in type 1 diabetes. Sequenced material consisted of expressed TCRB transcripts (all of the isolated RNA was reverse transcribed). The table came from immunoSEQ multiplex PCR; TCRdb's copy has only in-frame clones and leaves some out. The sample lists roughly 450,000 clones; roughly 10% were seen once. Sequencing was carried out using naive CD4+ T cells from blood. The receptor source for this set is a woman under 30 in good health.

This clone has a handful of counts. The chain links TRBV27 to TRBJ2-2, with D unclear. V gave up 5 bases and J gave up 3 bases, with 13 bases separating them. There are 15 residues in the CDR3. Germline-derived CDR1 and CDR2 are MNHEY and SMNVEV (reference sequence). CDR3 in DNA: TGTGCCAGCAGTCGCGGACGGAGTGACACCGGGGAGCTGTTTTTT. Residues: CASSRGRSDTGELFF.

This clone was counted ten times or more. The chain couples TRBV29-1 to TRBJ1-1; no definite D call. V shed 4 bases and J shed 1 base, with 10 bases lying between them. The CDR3 length is 13 residues. Germline loops: CDR1 SQVTM, CDR2 ANQGSEA. The CDR3 region has the DNA TGCAGCGTTGTTCGGCAGCCGAACACTGAAGCTTTCTTT. It yields the protein CSVVRQPNTEAFF.

This clone was seen only a few times. The rearrangement uses TRBV9 and TRBJ2-3; 9 bases fit TRBD2. The V gene end was trimmed by 2 bases and the J gene end by 2 bases; junction bases not matched to a gene: 3. The V gene's germline CDR1 is SGDLS and CDR2 YYNGEE. The CDR3 consists of 15 residues. The CDR3 spells CASSVTSGLTDTQYF. The CDR3 nucleotides read TGTGCCAGCAGCGTGACTAGCGGACTCACAGATACGCAGTATTTT.

The chain uses TRBV20-1 and TRBJ1-2; D call uncertain. V was clipped by 4 bases and J by 6 bases, with 9 bases between them. The length of the CDR3 is 11 residues. Germline lookup yields CDR1 DFQATT and CDR2 SNEGSKA (reference sequence). The CDR3 loop is CSAIPRHGYTF. CDR3 sequence (DNA): TGCAGTGCTATACCCCGACATGGCTACACCTTC.

V gene TRBV6-5 combines with J gene TRBJ2-4; D remains unclear. Germline CDR1 is MNHEY and CDR2 is SVGAGI. Trimming stripped 0 bases from V and 6 bases from J, with 6 bases between. The CDR3 is 13 amino acids. The CDR3 spells CASSYSSGNIQYF. Written as DNA, the CDR3 is TGTGCCAGCAGTTACTCCTCAGGAAACATTCAGTACTTC.

This clone was seen a few times. The chain is built from TRBV28 and TRBJ1-6, with TRBD1 matching 8 bases. The CDR3 is 16 amino acids. Germline V gene sequence: CDR1 MDHEN, CDR2 SYDVKM. Unmatched junction bases numbered 6, after V lost 8 bases and J lost 0 bases. CDR3 protein: CASGRTGGSYNSPLHF. The CDR3 DNA reads TGTGCCAGCGGGCGAACAGGGGGCTCCTATAATTCACCCCTCCACTTT.

This clone has only a few counts. The chain uses TRBV7-9 and TRBJ1-2; no firm D call. Germline values: CDR1 SEHNR, CDR2 FQNEAQ (reference sequence). This CDR3 contains 8 residues. Trimming took 6 bases from V and 12 from J, leaving 5 bases between them. The DNA for the CDR3 is TGTGCCAGCAGACCGGACACCTTC. This encodes CASRPDTF.

J is TRBJ2-7 and V is TRBV7-2; 7 bases are shared with TRBD1. The V gene end was trimmed by 5 bases and the J gene end by 4 bases; junction bases not matched to a gene: 5. The length of the CDR3 is 13 residues. Germline V gives CDR1 SGHTA, CDR2 FQGNSA. The CDR3 spells CASSADRAYEQYF. The CDR3 DNA follows: TGTGCCAGCAGCGCCGACAGGGCTTACGAGCAGTACTTC.